Below, 23 T cell receptor beta chains from the same sample are listed, as sequenced in a study of identical twins. In TCRdb, the 5' RACE reads were re-called with MiXCR into one record per CDR3 protein. The sample has roughly 230,000 distinct CDR3 sequences; approximately 8.6% are singletons. Separately, the same data were catalogued under a study of yellow fever vaccine responses in identical twins.

The sample was CD8+ T cells sorted from blood. All receptors come from a woman aged 18-30 years in good health.

V and J are TRBV12-3 or TRBV12-4 and TRBJ1-5, with D perhaps matching TRBD1 (5 bases). This CDR3 has 13 residues. V lost 6 bases and J lost 4, with 10 bases in between. In DNA, the CDR3 is TGTGCCAGCAGCGTGGGGCTTAATCAGCCCCAGCATTTT. It specifies CASSVGLNQPQHF.

The J gene is TRBJ1-6, the V gene TRBV12-3 or TRBV12-4; D gene unclear. V was shortened by 8 bases and J by 4 bases, with 6 bases between the two germline ends. The length of the CDR3 is 12 residues. CDR3 nucleotides: TGTGCCAGCTCGGGTTATAATTCACCCCTCCACTTT. Protein product: CASSGYNSPLHF.

In its sample, this clonotype was seen a few times. V gene TRBV9 combines with J gene TRBJ2-2; D might be TRBD1 (6 bases). The CDR3 consists of 13 residues. V was cut by 4 bases and J by 5 bases, with 9 bases left in between. Germline V gene sequence: CDR1 SGDLS, CDR2 YYNGEE. For the CDR3, the DNA is TGTGCCAGCAGCTCAGGGGTTACCGGGGAGCTGTTTTTT. Protein sequence: CASSSGVTGELFF.

The chain employs TRBV7-9 and TRBJ2-2, with 13 positions matching TRBD2. Trimming at V came to 4 bases and at J to 7 bases, leaving 6 bases not matched to a gene. CDR1 SEHNR and CDR2 FQNEAQ come from the germline V gene (reference sequence). This CDR3 comprises 16 residues. CDR3: CASSSGLAGVSGELFF. The CDR3 nucleotides read TGTGCCAGCAGCTCCGGACTAGCGGGAGTAAGCGGGGAGCTGTTTTTT.

The chain employs TRBV27 and TRBJ2-3, with D possibly being TRBD1 (5 bases). CDR1 is MNHEY and CDR2 is SMNVEV in the germline V gene (reference sequence). The CDR3 is made up of 13 amino acids. Trimming left V 4 bases short and J 6 bases short, with 11 bases between. CDR3 DNA sequence: TGTGCCAGCAGTTCCAGCCCAGGGGATACGCAGTATTTT. As protein: CASSSSPGDTQYF.

This clonotype was seen more than once but under ten times. The chain uses TRBV5-4 and TRBJ1-1; D perhaps matches TRBD1 (5 bases). V lost 0 bases to trimming and J lost 1 base, with 13 bases between them. This CDR3 spans 16 amino acids. Germline CDR1 reads SGHNT; CDR2 reads YYREEE (reference sequence). As DNA, the CDR3 is TGTGCCAGCAGCTTGGGGGTGGACACCACGAACACTGAAGCTTTCTTT. It specifies CASSLGVDTTNTEAFF.

V usage is TRBV7-9 and J usage is TRBJ2-1; D may be TRBD2 (6 bases). The CDR3 has 17 amino acids. Deletions cut 5 bases from V and 8 bases from J, with 25 bases between. Germline V lookup: CDR1 SEHNR, CDR2 FQNEAQ (reference sequence). CDR3 sequence (DNA): TGTGCCAGCAGCACGGCCGATCAACTAGCCAAGTTGGATGAGCAGTTCTTC. Its protein product is CASSTADQLAKLDEQFF.

The rearrangement uses TRBV27 and TRBJ2-1; TRBD2 matches at 8 bases. CDR3 length: 14 residues. Germline CDR1 and CDR2: MNHEY and SMNVEV (reference sequence). V shed 5 bases and J 10 bases; nucleotides not matched to a gene: 10. CDR3 sequence reads: CASSRIGGAGEQFF. In nucleotides, the CDR3 is TGTGCCAGCAGTCGAATCGGGGGGGCGGGGGAGCAGTTCTTC.

The chain recombines TRBV7-2 with TRBJ2-7; no reliable D call. Germline values: CDR1 SGHTA, CDR2 FQGNSA. V lost 5 bases and J 5 bases, leaving 16 bases between the germline ends. The CDR3 length is 14 residues. The CDR3 sequence: CASSHTGGWNEQYF. The CDR3 DNA reads TGTGCCAGCAGCCACACCGGTGGGTGGAACGAGCAGTACTTC.

This clonotype was counted a few times. The chain recombines TRBV6-2 or TRBV6-3 with TRBJ2-5, with TRBD2 identical over 13 bases. The CDR3 has 15 amino acids. Germline CDR1 reads MNHEY; CDR2 reads SVGEGT. V was pared by 0 bases and J by 5 bases, with 0 bases of the junction left unmatched. The CDR3 loop is CASSYSTSGGETQYF. The CDR3 DNA reads as TGTGCCAGCAGTTACTCGACTAGCGGGGGGGAGACCCAGTACTTC.

The chain has TRBV11-2 and TRBJ2-5; D uncertain. Germline V lookup: CDR1 SGHAT, CDR2 FQNNGV. The germline V and J ends were trimmed by 6 bases and 1 base, with 9 bases remaining between them. The CDR3 length is 13 residues. The DNA for the CDR3 is TGTGCCAGCAGGTCCGGTAGCCAAGAGACCCAGTACTTC. Translated, it gives CASRSGSQETQYF.

This clonotype was seen repeatedly, ten times or more. The chain employs TRBV3-1 and TRBJ2-7; the D call may be TRBD1 or TRBD2 (5 bases each). V lost 4 bases, J lost 0 bases, and 10 bases lay in between. The germline gives CDR1 LGHDT, CDR2 YNNKEL (reference sequence). The CDR3 covers 14 residues. The CDR3 coding sequence is TGTGCCAGCAGCCTCCGGGACCTCTCCTACGAGCAGTACTTC. Its translation is CASSLRDLSYEQYF.

This chain connects TRBV21-1 to TRBJ2-1; TRBD2, the table's D call, lacks a check against the DNA. TRBV21-1 is tagged as a pseudogene. The CDR3 totals 16 residues. The CDR3 region is CASQPGTFESHNEQFF. The DNA of the CDR3 is TGTGCCAGCCAACCGGGGACTTTCGAGTCACACAATGAGCAGTTCTTC.

Ten or more counts support this clonotype. The V and J genes are TRBV24-1 and TRBJ2-3, with D possibly TRBD1 on 6 matching bases. Germline V CDR1 and CDR2: KGHDR, SFDVKD. The CDR3 is 15 residues long. Deletions cut 5 bases from V and 2 bases from J, with 13 bases between. The CDR3 reads CATSARTDFTDTQYF. As DNA, the CDR3 is TGTGCCACCAGTGCCCGGACAGATTTCACAGATACGCAGTATTTT.

The chain uses TRBV28 and TRBJ2-5; a weak D match, TRBD1 (6 bases). V lost 6 bases, J lost 3 bases, and 11 bases lay in between. This CDR3 contains 13 residues. Germline V gene lookup returns CDR1 MDHEN and CDR2 SYDVKM. The CDR3 is CASRTGYKETQYF. The CDR3, as DNA: TGTGCCAGCAGGACAGGTTACAAAGAGACCCAGTACTTC.

The chain combines TRBV28 with TRBJ2-6, with D possibly TRBD2 on 6 matching bases. The CDR3 has 16 amino acids. Trimming took off 5 bases at V and 1 base at J, with 12 bases between the two ends. Per germline, CDR1 MDHEN and CDR2 SYDVKM. The CDR3 region is CASSLGGVSGANVLTF. As DNA, the CDR3 is TGTGCCAGCAGTCTAGGAGGGGTTTCTGGGGCCAACGTCCTGACTTTC.

This clonotype was counted between two and nine times. The gene calls are TRBV28 and TRBJ2-7, with 7 bases that match TRBD1. With V trimmed by 8 bases and J by 3 bases, 7 bases remained unmatched. Germline-derived CDR1 and CDR2 are MDHEN and SYDVKM. The CDR3 loop spans 13 amino acids. The chain's CDR3 is CASCWTGSYEQYF. The CDR3 DNA follows: TGTGCCAGCTGCTGGACAGGAAGCTACGAGCAGTACTTC.

The chain joins TRBV25-1 to TRBJ2-1; D is ambiguous. The CDR3 contains 12 residues. CDR1 is MGHDK and CDR2 is SYGVNS in the germline V gene. Trimming took 7 bases from V and 5 from J, leaving 9 bases between them. In nucleotides, the CDR3 is TGTGCCAGCATCGAGAAGGACAATGAGCAGTTCTTC. Its translation: CASIEKDNEQFF.

This clonotype was counted ten times or more. V gene TRBV4-3 combines with J gene TRBJ2-2, with 7 bases fitting TRBD2. This CDR3 has 15 amino acids. With 0 bases clipped from V and 11 bases from J, the junction kept 9 bases outside the gene matches. Germline V gene sequence: CDR1 LGHNA, CDR2 YSLEER. The CDR3 protein is CASSQDPGRSVELFF. The CDR3 DNA reads as TGCGCCAGCAGCCAAGATCCCGGGAGGTCTGTTGAGCTGTTTTTT.

The chain employs TRBV5-6 and TRBJ2-2; 7 positions match TRBD2. The CDR3 runs 13 residues. The V segment lost 1 base and the J segment 6 bases; nucleotides outside the gene matches: 0. Germline V gives CDR1 SGHDT, CDR2 YYEEEE. The CDR3 sequence is CASSLREAGELFF. The CDR3 DNA sequence: TGTGCCAGCAGCTTGCGGGAGGCCGGGGAGCTGTTTTTT.

This clonotype was observed a handful of times. The V and J genes are TRBV7-9 and TRBJ1-2, with 7 bases that match TRBD1. The CDR3 totals 16 residues. In germline, CDR1 is SEHNR, CDR2 FQNEAQ (reference sequence). With V trimmed by 0 bases and J by 6 bases, 10 bases remained unmatched. The CDR3 DNA reads as TGTGCCAGCAGCTTAGCGGGACAGCACAACCTGAATGGCTACACCTTC. Protein: CASSLAGQHNLNGYTF. Looking up the rest from reference TRBV7-9 and TRBJ1-2 gives the full variable domain: DTGVSQNPRHKITKRGQNVTFRCDPISEHNRLYWYRQTLGQGPEFLTYFQNEAQLEKSRLLSDRFSAERPKGSFSTLEIQRTEQGDSAMYLCASSLAGQHNLNGYTFGSGTRLTVV.

This clonotype was found a few times. CDR3 region: CASSQEPVSGPGANVLTF. The CDR3 DNA follows: TGCGCCAGCAGCCAAGAACCTGTTTCAGGGCCTGGGGCCAACGTCCTGACTTTC. The V and J genes are TRBV4-3 and TRBJ2-6; D possibly corresponds to TRBD1 (5 bases). The CDR3 has 18 residues. Germline V lookup: CDR1 LGHNA, CDR2 YSLEER. Trimming removed 0 bases from V and 2 bases from J, with 14 bases in between.

This clonotype was seen a handful of times. The rearrangement links TRBV9 to TRBJ2-3; possible D gene TRBD1, 6 bases. The V gene lost 5 bases and the J gene lost 1 base, with 8 bases spanning the gap. The CDR3 loop spans 13 amino acids. Germline loops: CDR1 SGDLS, CDR2 YYNGEE. The CDR3 protein is CASRRQGTDTQYF. CDR3 coding DNA: TGTGCCAGCAGGAGACAGGGCACAGATACGCAGTATTTT.